Given below is one T cell receptor beta chain in context. The target antigen is unknown. It was with 60 Vbeta and 13 Jbeta primers that the PCR ran. The assay was immunoSEQ multiplex PCR, and TCRdb's table has in-frame clones only and misses some. This repertoire shows around 150,000 clones, roughly 73% found once; its top ten account for around 15%. Germline-derived CDR1 and CDR2 are SGDLS and YYNGEE. There are 15 residues in the CDR3. V dropped 0 bases and J dropped 3; count of bases not matched to a gene: 2. The data were obtained in a study of cytomegalovirus exposure and HLA in healthy donors. Findings and limits, study-wide: The likely origin of a cluster of highly shared sequence variants was a sequencing artifact. Per a later analysis, 18,000 or so TCR beta sequences showed association with HLA alleles at 0.05 false discovery rate.

Each donor was healthy, and each was a bone marrow donor. This rearrangement joins TRBV9 to TRBJ2-1; TRBD1 aligns across 8 bases. The source of this sequence is a human donor in good health. The sequenced sample was PBMCs. The CDR3, as DNA: TGTGCCAGCAGCGTAGGGACAGGGCACTACAATGAGCAGTTCTTC. This sequence encodes CASSVGTGHYNEQFF. Looking up the rest from reference TRBV9 and TRBJ2-1 gives the full variable domain: DSGVTQTPKHLITATGQRVTLRCSPRSGDLSVYWYQQSLDQGLQFLIQYYNGEERAKGNILERFSAQQFPDLHSELNLSSLELGDSALYFCASSVGTGHYNEQFFGPGTRLTVL.